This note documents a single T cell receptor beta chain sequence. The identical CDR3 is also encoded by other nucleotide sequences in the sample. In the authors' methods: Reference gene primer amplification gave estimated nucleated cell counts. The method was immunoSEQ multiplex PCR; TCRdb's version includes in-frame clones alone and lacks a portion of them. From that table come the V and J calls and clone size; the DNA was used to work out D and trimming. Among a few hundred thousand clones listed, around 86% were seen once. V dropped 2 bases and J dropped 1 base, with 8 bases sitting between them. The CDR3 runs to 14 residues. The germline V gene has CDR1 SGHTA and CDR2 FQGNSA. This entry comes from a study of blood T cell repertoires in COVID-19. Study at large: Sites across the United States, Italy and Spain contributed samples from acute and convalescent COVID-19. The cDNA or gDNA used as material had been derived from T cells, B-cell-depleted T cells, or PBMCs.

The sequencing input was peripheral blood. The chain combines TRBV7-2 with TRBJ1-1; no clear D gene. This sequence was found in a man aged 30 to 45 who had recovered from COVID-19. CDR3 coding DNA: TGTGCCAGCAGCTTATCCGGTTGGAACACTGAAGCTTTCTTT. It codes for CASSLSGWNTEAFF. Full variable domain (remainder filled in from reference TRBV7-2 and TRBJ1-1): GAGVSQSPSNKVTEKGKDVELRCDPISGHTALYWYRQSLGQGLEFLIYFQGNSAPDKSGLPSDRFSAERTGGSVSTLTIQRTQQEDSAVYLCASSLSGWNTEAFFGQGTRLTVV.